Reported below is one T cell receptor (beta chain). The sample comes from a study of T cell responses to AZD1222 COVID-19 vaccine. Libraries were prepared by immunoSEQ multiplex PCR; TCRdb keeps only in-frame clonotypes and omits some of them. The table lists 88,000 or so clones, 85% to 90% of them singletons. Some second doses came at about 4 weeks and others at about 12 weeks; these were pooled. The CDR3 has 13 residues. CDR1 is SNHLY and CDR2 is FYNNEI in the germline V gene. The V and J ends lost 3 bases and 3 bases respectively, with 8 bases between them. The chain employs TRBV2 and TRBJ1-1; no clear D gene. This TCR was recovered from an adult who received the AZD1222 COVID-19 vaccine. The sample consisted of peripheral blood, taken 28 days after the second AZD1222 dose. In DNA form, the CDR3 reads TGTGCCAGCAGTGAGCCGGAGGACACTGAAGCTTTCTTT. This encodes CASSEPEDTEAFF. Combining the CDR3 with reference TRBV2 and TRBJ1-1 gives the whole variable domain EPEVTQTPSHQVTQMGQEVILRCVPISNHLYFYWYRQILGQKVEFLVSFYNNEISEKSEIFDDQFSVERPDGSNFTLKIRSTKLEDSAMYFCASSEPEDTEAFFGQGTRLTVV.